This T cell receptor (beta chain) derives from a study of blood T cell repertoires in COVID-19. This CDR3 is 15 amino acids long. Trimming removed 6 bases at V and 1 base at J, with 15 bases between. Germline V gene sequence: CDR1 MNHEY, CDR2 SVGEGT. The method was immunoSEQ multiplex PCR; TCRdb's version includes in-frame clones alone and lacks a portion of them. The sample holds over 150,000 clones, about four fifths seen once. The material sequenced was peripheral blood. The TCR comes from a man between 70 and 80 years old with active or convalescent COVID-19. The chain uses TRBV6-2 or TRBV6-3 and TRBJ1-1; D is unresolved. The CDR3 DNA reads TGTGCCAGCAGCGGGAGTTGGGGAAAGAACACTGAAGCTTTCTTT. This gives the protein CASSGSWGKNTEAFF.